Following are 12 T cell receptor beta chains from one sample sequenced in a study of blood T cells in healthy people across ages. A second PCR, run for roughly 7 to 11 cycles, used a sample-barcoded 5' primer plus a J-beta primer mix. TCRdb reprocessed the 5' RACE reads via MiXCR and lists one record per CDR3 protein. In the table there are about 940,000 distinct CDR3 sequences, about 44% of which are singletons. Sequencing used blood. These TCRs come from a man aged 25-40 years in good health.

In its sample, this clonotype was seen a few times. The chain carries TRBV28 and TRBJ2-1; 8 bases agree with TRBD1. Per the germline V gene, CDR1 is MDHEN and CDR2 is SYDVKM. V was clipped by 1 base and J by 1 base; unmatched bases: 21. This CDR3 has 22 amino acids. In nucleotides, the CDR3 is TGTGCCAGCAGTTTATATCTGGGTTCGGGACAGGTTGGTAAGGGGTCCTACAATGAGCAGTTCTTC. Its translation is CASSLYLGSGQVGKGSYNEQFF.

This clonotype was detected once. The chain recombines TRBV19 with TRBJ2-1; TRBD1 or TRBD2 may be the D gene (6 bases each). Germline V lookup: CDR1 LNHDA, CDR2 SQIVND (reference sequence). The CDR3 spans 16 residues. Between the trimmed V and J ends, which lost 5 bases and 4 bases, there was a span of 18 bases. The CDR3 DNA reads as TGTGCCAGTAGTCCCCTCGGGGGCCGGGCATACAATGAGCAGTTCTTC. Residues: CASSPLGGRAYNEQFF. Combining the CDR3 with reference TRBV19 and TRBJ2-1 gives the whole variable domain DGGITQSPKYLFRKEGQNVTLSCEQNLNHDAMYWYRQDPGQGLRLIYYSQIVNDFQKGDIAEGYSVSREKKESFPLTVTSAQKNPTAFYLCASSPLGGRAYNEQFFGPGTRLTVL.

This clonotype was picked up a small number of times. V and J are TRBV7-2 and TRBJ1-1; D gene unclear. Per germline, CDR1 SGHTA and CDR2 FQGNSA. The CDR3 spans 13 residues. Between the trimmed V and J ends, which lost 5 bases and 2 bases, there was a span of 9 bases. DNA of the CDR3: TGTGCCAGCAGCCCTCACCCAAACACTGAAGCTTTCTTT. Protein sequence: CASSPHPNTEAFF.

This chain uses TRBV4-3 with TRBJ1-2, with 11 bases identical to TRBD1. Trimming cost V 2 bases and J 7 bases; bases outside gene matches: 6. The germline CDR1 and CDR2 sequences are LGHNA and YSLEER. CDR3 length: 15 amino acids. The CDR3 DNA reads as TGCGCCAGCAGCCAATGGACAGGGGGCGCGAGTGGCTACACCTTC. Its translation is CASSQWTGGASGYTF.

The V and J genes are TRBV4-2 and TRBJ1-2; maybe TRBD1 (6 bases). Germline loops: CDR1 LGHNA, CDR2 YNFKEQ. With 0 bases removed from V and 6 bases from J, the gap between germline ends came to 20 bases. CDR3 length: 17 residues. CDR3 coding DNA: TGTGCCAGCAGCCAAGATTTTGCGACAGGAGGATCGGATGGCTACACCTTC. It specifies CASSQDFATGGSDGYTF.

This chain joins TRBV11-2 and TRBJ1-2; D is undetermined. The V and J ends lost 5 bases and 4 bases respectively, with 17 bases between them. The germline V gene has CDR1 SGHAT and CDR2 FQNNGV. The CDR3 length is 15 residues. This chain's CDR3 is CASSPTAWTVYGYTF. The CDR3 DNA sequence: TGTGCCAGCAGCCCCACCGCGTGGACGGTCTATGGCTACACCTTC.

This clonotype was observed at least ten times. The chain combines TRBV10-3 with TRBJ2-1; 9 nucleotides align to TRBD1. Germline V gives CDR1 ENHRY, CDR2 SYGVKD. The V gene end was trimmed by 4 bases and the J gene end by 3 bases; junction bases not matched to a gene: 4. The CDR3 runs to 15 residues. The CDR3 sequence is CAISGQGGIYNEQFF. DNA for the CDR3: TGTGCCATCAGTGGACAGGGGGGCATCTACAATGAGCAGTTCTTC.

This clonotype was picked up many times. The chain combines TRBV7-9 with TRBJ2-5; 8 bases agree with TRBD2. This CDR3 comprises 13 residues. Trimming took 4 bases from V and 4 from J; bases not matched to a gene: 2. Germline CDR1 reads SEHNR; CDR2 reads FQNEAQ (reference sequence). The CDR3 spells CASSSGRGETQYF. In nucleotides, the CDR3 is TGTGCCAGCAGCTCCGGGAGGGGAGAGACCCAGTACTTC.

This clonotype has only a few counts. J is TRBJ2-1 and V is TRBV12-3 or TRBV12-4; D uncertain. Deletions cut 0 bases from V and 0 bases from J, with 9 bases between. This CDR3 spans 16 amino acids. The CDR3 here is CASSLAAASSYNEQFF. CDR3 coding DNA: TGTGCCAGCAGTTTAGCTGCAGCGAGCTCCTACAATGAGCAGTTCTTC.

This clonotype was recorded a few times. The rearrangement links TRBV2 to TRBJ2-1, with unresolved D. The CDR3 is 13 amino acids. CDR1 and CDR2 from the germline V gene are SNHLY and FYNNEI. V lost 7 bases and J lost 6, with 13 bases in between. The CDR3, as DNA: TGTGCCAGCACCCCGACTTGGGTCAATGAGCAGTTCTTC. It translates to CASTPTWVNEQFF.

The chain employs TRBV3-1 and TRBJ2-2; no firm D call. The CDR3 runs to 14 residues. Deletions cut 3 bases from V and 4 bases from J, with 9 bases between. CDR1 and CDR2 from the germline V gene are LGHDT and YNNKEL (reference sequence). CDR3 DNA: TGTGCCAGCAGCCAGGAAGAATCCACCGGGGAGCTGTTTTTT. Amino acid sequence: CASSQEESTGELFF.

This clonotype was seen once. The CDR3 nucleotides read TGTGCCAGTATTAGGACTAGCGGACAAGAGACCCAGTTCTTC. It specifies CASIRTSGQETQFF. V and J are TRBV6-2 or TRBV6-3 and TRBJ2-1; 10 bases line up with TRBD2. The CDR3 has 14 amino acids. The V gene's germline CDR1 is MNHEY and CDR2 SVGEGT. V was pared by 9 bases and J by 13 bases, with 15 bases of the junction left unmatched.